These 17 T cell receptor beta chains came from one sample sequenced in a study of blood T cell repertoires in COVID-19. TCRdb's table, derived via immunoSEQ multiplex PCR, lists solely in-frame clones and lacks some. The sample lists a few hundred thousand clones, around nine tenths seen once, with approximately 5% in the top ten. The specimen was PBMCs or T cells enriched from blood (not recorded which). The receptors were sampled from a woman in her twenties or thirties who had recovered from COVID-19.

This chain links TRBV30 with TRBJ1-2; unclear D gene. V lost 1 base to trimming and J lost 8 bases, with 11 bases between them. Germline V gives CDR1 GTSNPN, CDR2 SVGIG (reference sequence). The CDR3 contains 12 residues. The CDR3 spells CAWSGGPGGYTF. The CDR3 nucleotides read TGTGCCTGGAGTGGGGGTCCGGGGGGCTACACCTTC.

The chain recombines TRBV7-9 with TRBJ1-2; no definite D call. CDR1 and CDR2 from the germline V gene are SEHNR and FQNEAQ (reference sequence). The CDR3 is 15 amino acids. Trimming shortened V by 5 bases and J by 1 base, and 14 bases separated the two germline ends. In DNA form, the CDR3 reads TGTGCCAGCAGCCCCGGGAAGGGAATTAACTATGGCTACACCTTC. This encodes CASSPGKGINYGYTF.

This clone was seen only once. The V call is TRBV3-1 (or the pseudogene TRBV3-2), the J call TRBJ1-5, with D unclear. Germline V CDR1 and CDR2: LGHDT, YNNKEL (reference sequence). The CDR3 consists of 15 residues. Trimming pared 0 bases from V and 6 bases from J, leaving 12 bases between. The CDR3 bases are TGTGCCAGCAGCCAAGACCTGGGTCGGGGTCAGCCCCAGCATTTT. It specifies CASSQDLGRGQPQHF.

This clone is a singleton in its sample. The rearrangement links TRBV7-2 to TRBJ1-5; D is unclear. Between the trimmed V and J ends, which lost 1 base and 6 bases, there was a span of 19 bases. CDR1 is SGHTA, CDR2 FQGNSA, per germline. The CDR3 has 17 residues. The CDR3 nucleotides read TGTGCCAGCAGCTTAGTTCCCCGATTTGGCCGCACTCAGCCCCAGCATTTT. Translating gives CASSLVPRFGRTQPQHF.

The rearrangement uses TRBV4-2 and TRBJ2-7, with D possibly matching TRBD1 (5 bases). Germline V CDR1 and CDR2: LGHNA, YNFKEQ. V lost 9 bases to trimming and J lost 7 bases, with 13 bases between them. This CDR3 is 11 amino acids long. CDR3 nucleotide sequence: TGTGCCAGTGGATTAGGGGTTGAGCAGTACTTC. It yields the protein CASGLGVEQYF.

The V call is TRBV11-2, the J call TRBJ1-1; no reliable D call. CDR1 and CDR2 from the germline V gene are SGHAT and FQNNGV. Deletions cut 0 bases from V and 6 bases from J, with 8 bases between. The CDR3 consists of 13 residues. The CDR3 sequence is CASSLDTGSEAFF. The CDR3 DNA sequence: TGTGCCAGCAGCTTAGATACGGGATCTGAAGCTTTCTTT.

This clone showed up just once. The chain uses TRBV6-5 and TRBJ1-1; D ambiguous. Germline CDR1 and CDR2: MNHEY and SVGAGI. V dropped 5 bases and J dropped 4 bases, with 14 bases sitting between them. CDR3 length equals 14 residues. The CDR3 region is CASSPARLSTEAFF. The CDR3 DNA follows: TGTGCCAGCAGTCCTGCTAGACTGAGCACTGAAGCTTTCTTT.

This chain connects TRBV30 to TRBJ1-2; D call uncertain. This CDR3 is 13 amino acids long. Germline lookup yields CDR1 GTSNPN and CDR2 SVGIG (reference sequence). V gave up 4 bases and J gave up 2 bases, with 11 bases separating them. CDR3 residues: CAWTLDANYGYTF. CDR3 sequence (DNA): TGTGCCTGGACTTTAGATGCCAACTATGGCTACACCTTC.

J is TRBJ2-3 and V is TRBV19, with 10 positions matching TRBD2. The CDR3 covers 16 residues. In germline, CDR1 is LNHDA, CDR2 SQIVND (reference sequence). Unmatched junction bases numbered 7, after V lost 5 bases and J lost 2 bases. CDR3 loop: CASSLGLAVTTDTQYF. In DNA form, the CDR3 reads TGTGCCAGTAGTTTAGGACTAGCGGTTACCACAGATACGCAGTATTTT.

This sequence joins TRBV14 and TRBJ2-1, with D tentatively TRBD2 (6 bases). Trimming removed 7 bases from V and 9 bases from J, with 16 bases in between. Germline CDR1 is SGHDN and CDR2 is FVKESK. This CDR3 contains 13 residues. The CDR3 sequence: CASILGGTTEQFF. The CDR3 coding sequence is TGTGCCAGCATACTCGGGGGTACCACTGAGCAGTTCTTC. The full variable domain, rest sourced from reference TRBV14 and TRBJ2-1, is EAGVTQFPSHSVIEKGQTVTLRCDPISGHDNLYWYRRVMGKEIKFLLHFVKESKQDESGMPNNRFLAERTGGTYSTLKVQPAELEDSGVYFCASILGGTTEQFFGPGTRLTVL.

DNA of the CDR3: TGTGCCAGTAGCTCGGACAGGGCTGATCAGCCCCAGCATTTT. This codes for CASSSDRADQPQHF. The rearrangement joins TRBV19 to TRBJ1-5; 8 nucleotides line up with TRBD1. With V trimmed by 6 bases and J by 5 bases, 6 bases remained unmatched. Per germline, CDR1 LNHDA and CDR2 SQIVND (reference sequence). The CDR3 is 14 residues long. The whole variable domain, remainder taken from reference TRBV19 and TRBJ1-5, is DGGITQSPKYLFRKEGQNVTLSCEQNLNHDAMYWYRQDPGQGLRLIYYSQIVNDFQKGDIAEGYSVSREKKESFPLTVTSAQKNPTAFYLCASSSDRADQPQHFGDGTRLSIL.

The V call is TRBV2, the J call TRBJ1-2, with 8 bases aligning to TRBD1. Germline-derived CDR1 and CDR2 are SNHLY and FYNNEI. The CDR3 is 16 residues long. V shed 9 bases and J 6 bases; nucleotides not matched to a gene: 18. The CDR3 DNA is TGTGCCAGAAGAGGGACAGGAAGGATCAGTGACAATGGCTACACCTTC. This codes for CARRGTGRISDNGYTF.

The chain employs TRBV4-1 and TRBJ1-1; D gene ambiguous. The CDR3 contains 14 residues. CDR1 is MGHRA, CDR2 YSYEKL, per germline. V lost 4 bases and J 7 bases, leaving 16 bases between the germline ends. CDR3 nucleotide sequence: TGCGCCAGCAGCCGCTTAACTTCGTCCGGTGAAGCTTTCTTT. Translating it yields CASSRLTSSGEAFF.

The chain recombines TRBV4-1 with TRBJ1-1; 9 bases line up with TRBD1. The J segment lost 7 bases and the V segment lost 2 bases, leaving 5 bases of the junction unmatched. Germline lookup yields CDR1 MGHRA and CDR2 YSYEKL. The CDR3 length is 14 residues. In DNA form, the CDR3 reads TGCGCCAGCAGCCAAAAACCGGGACAGGGTGAAGCTTTCTTT. It is translated as CASSQKPGQGEAFF.

This chain uses TRBV3-1 (or the pseudogene TRBV3-2) with TRBJ2-2, with 10 nucleotides matching TRBD1. This CDR3 is 16 amino acids long. CDR1 is LGHDT and CDR2 is YNNKEL in the germline V gene (reference sequence). Trimming at V came to 4 bases and at J to 1 base, leaving 3 bases not matched to a gene. The CDR3 spells CASSPRDRGNTGELFF. The CDR3 DNA follows: TGTGCCAGCAGCCCCAGGGACAGGGGGAACACCGGGGAGCTGTTTTTT.

CDR3 DNA: TGTGCCAGCAGTGGGACAGGGGCGACCGGGGAGCTGTTTTTT. Translated, it gives CASSGTGATGELFF. The rearrangement uses TRBV9 and TRBJ2-2; TRBD1 agrees at 10 bases. The CDR3 consists of 14 residues. After removal of 5 bases from V and 5 bases from J, the junction contained 3 bases not matched to a gene. Germline lookup yields CDR1 SGDLS and CDR2 YYNGEE.

This clone was detected only a few times. The chain recombines TRBV30 with TRBJ1-5; 7 bases are a match to TRBD1. V lost 8 bases, J lost 12 bases, and 16 bases stayed unmatched. CDR1 and CDR2 (germline): GTSNPN, SVGIG (reference sequence). The CDR3 covers 13 residues. The CDR3 region has the DNA TGTGCCCTGGGGGTGGCAGGGGGGCCAATCCAGCATTTT. Its protein is CALGVAGGPIQHF.